These 25 T cell receptor beta chains were all obtained from the same sample, sequenced in a study of T cell responses to AZD1222 COVID-19 vaccine. Assay: immunoSEQ multiplex PCR; the TCRdb copy retains only in-frame clones and omits some. Among about 130,000 clones listed, approximately 80% were seen once. Source: peripheral blood, taken on day 0 of AZD1222 vaccination. The receptors originated from an adult in good health.

CDR3: CASMRLGRDTDTQYF. The DNA of the CDR3 is TGTGCCAGCATGCGACTCGGTCGGGACACAGATACGCAGTATTTT. The V call is TRBV28, the J call TRBJ2-3; D may be TRBD2 (5 bases). The CDR3 sequence is 15 residues long. V was shortened by 7 bases and J by 2 bases, with 16 bases between the two germline ends. The germline CDR1 and CDR2 sequences are MDHEN and SYDVKM.

The J gene is TRBJ2-1, the V gene TRBV28; 7 nucleotides match TRBD1. The junction had 7 bases not matched to a gene; V was cut back by 5 bases and J by 6 bases. Germline loops: CDR1 MDHEN, CDR2 SYDVKM. The CDR3 has 14 residues. CDR3 DNA sequence: TGTGCCAGCAGTGTCGCCGGGACAGTCAATGAGCAGTTCTTC. This translates into CASSVAGTVNEQFF.

The rearrangement links TRBV30 to TRBJ1-3; no clear D. With 0 bases removed from V and 2 bases from J, the gap between germline ends came to 11 bases. This CDR3 region has 15 residues. Germline V gene sequence: CDR1 GTSNPN, CDR2 SVGIG (reference sequence). CDR3 bases: TGTGCCTGGAGTGTACCCCTCGGGGCTGGAAACACCATATATTTT. It is translated as CAWSVPLGAGNTIYF.

The genes are TRBV6-5 and TRBJ2-7; D not certain. Germline V gene sequence: CDR1 MNHEY, CDR2 SVGAGI. The CDR3 totals 13 residues. The V end was cut by 0 bases, the J end by 0 bases, with 3 bases between. CDR3 in amino acids: CASSYSDSYEQYF. For the CDR3, the DNA is TGTGCCAGCAGTTACTCAGACTCCTACGAGCAGTACTTC.

V usage is TRBV9 and J usage is TRBJ2-4; 7 bases line up with TRBD1. There are 14 residues in the CDR3. Germline V gene data show CDR1 as SGDLS and CDR2 as YYNGEE. Unmatched junction bases numbered 2, after V lost 2 bases and J lost 3 bases. The CDR3 loop is CASSVGDSKNIQYF. In DNA, the CDR3 is TGTGCCAGCAGCGTCGGGGACAGCAAAAACATTCAGTACTTC.

The V gene is TRBV30, the J gene TRBJ1-3, with D unclear. V gave up 1 base and J gave up 4 bases, with 11 bases separating them. The CDR3 has 14 residues. The germline gives CDR1 GTSNPN, CDR2 SVGIG (reference sequence). For the CDR3, the DNA is TGTGCCTGGAGTGATGGGCCCTCGGGAAACACCATATATTTT. Translating it yields CAWSDGPSGNTIYF.

This clone was found once. V usage is TRBV4-1 and J usage is TRBJ2-3; TRBD1 is a possible D gene (5 bases). The CDR3 totals 13 residues. Germline V gene sequence: CDR1 MGHRA, CDR2 YSYEKL. Deletions cut 0 bases from V and 4 bases from J, with 5 bases between. The CDR3 nucleotides are TGCGCCAGCAGCCAAGAGACAGCAGATACGCAGTATTTT. It codes for CASSQETADTQYF.

The V call is TRBV7-9, the J call TRBJ1-4; D is undetermined. V was cut by 2 bases and J by 4 bases, with 8 bases left in between. CDR1 SEHNR and CDR2 FQNEAQ come from the germline V gene (reference sequence). The CDR3 has 14 amino acids. The CDR3 sequence is CASSLFTDNEKLFF. The CDR3 DNA sequence: TGTGCCAGCAGCTTATTTACTGATAATGAAAAACTGTTTTTT.

The chain has TRBV7-9 and TRBJ1-1; D is undetermined. V was pared by 5 bases and J by 3 bases, with 16 bases between. Germline CDR1 is SEHNR and CDR2 is FQNEAQ (reference sequence). This CDR3 comprises 15 residues. The CDR3 region has the DNA TGTGCCAGCAGCCCCCCCGTAGAATCGTACACTGAAGCTTTCTTT. This gives the protein CASSPPVESYTEAFF.

CDR3 sequence (DNA): TGTGCCAGCAGTTACTCGGCGGGGTATGGCTACACCTTC. This codes for CASSYSAGYGYTF. The chain recombines TRBV6-6 with TRBJ1-2; D remains ambiguous. V was trimmed by 0 bases and J by 5 bases, leaving 7 bases between them. Germline CDR1 MNHNY, CDR2 SVGAGI (reference sequence). CDR3 length: 13 residues.

The gene calls are TRBV20-1 and TRBJ2-5; 9 bases agree with TRBD2. Germline values: CDR1 DFQATT, CDR2 SNEGSKA (reference sequence). This CDR3 has 16 residues. With V trimmed by 3 bases and J by 3 bases, 11 bases remained unmatched. CDR3 DNA: TGCAGTGCTAGTGGCGGAACACTAGCGGGCAAAGAGACCCAGTACTTC. Translating gives CSASGGTLAGKETQYF.

CDR3 DNA: TGTGCCAGCAGTTTAAGGGGTACGGGGACCCAGTACTTC. Protein product: CASSLRGTGTQYF. The rearrangement links TRBV27 to TRBJ2-5, with a weak D call TRBD1 (5 bases). In germline, CDR1 is MNHEY, CDR2 SMNVEV (reference sequence). V gave up 2 bases and J gave up 7 bases, with 11 bases separating them. The CDR3 loop spans 13 amino acids.

The chain employs TRBV12-3 or TRBV12-4 and TRBJ1-4; D unclear. Between the trimmed V and J ends, which lost 5 bases and 8 bases, there was a span of 9 bases. The CDR3 loop spans 12 amino acids. This chain's CDR3 is CASSLHPEKLFF. The CDR3 coding sequence is TGTGCCAGCAGTCTCCATCCCGAAAAACTGTTTTTT.

This rearrangement joins TRBV27 to TRBJ1-1; 8 bases are a match to TRBD1. V trimming: 6 bases; J trimming: 11 bases; junction bases outside the gene matches: 14. Per the germline V gene, CDR1 is MNHEY and CDR2 is SMNVEV (reference sequence). CDR3 length: 14 amino acids. CDR3 coding DNA: TGTGCCAGCAGAACCCTAGGACAGGGTCTATATGCTTTCTTT. Its protein product is CASRTLGQGLYAFF.

This sequence joins TRBV23-1 and TRBJ2-7, with D possibly being TRBD1 (5 bases). TRBV23-1 is an ORF for which the function is uncertain. The V end lost 7 bases, the J end lost 2 bases, and 21 bases lay between the germline ends. CDR3 length equals 16 residues. The CDR3 loop reads CASTPKTANEPYEQYF. The CDR3 nucleotides read TGCGCCAGCACTCCCAAGACAGCCAACGAACCCTACGAGCAGTACTTC.

V and J are TRBV5-1 and TRBJ1-1, with D uncertain. The V gene lost 0 bases and the J gene lost 1 base, with 10 bases spanning the gap. CDR1 is SGHRS and CDR2 is YFSETQ in the germline V gene. This CDR3 is 15 amino acids long. DNA of the CDR3: TGCGCCAGCAGCTTGGGCGGTCAAAGGAACACTGAAGCTTTCTTT. This sequence encodes CASSLGGQRNTEAFF.

The rearrangement joins TRBV12-3 or TRBV12-4 to TRBJ1-2; perhaps TRBD1 as D (5 bases). There are 13 residues in the CDR3. V was pared by 8 bases and J by 3 bases, with 13 bases between. CDR3 nucleotides: TGTGCCAGCGTCCCCACGGGGGACTATGGCTACACCTTC. Translating it yields CASVPTGDYGYTF.

This chain connects TRBV14 to TRBJ1-3; 8 bases match TRBD1. The CDR3 consists of 18 residues. CDR1 and CDR2 (germline): SGHDN, FVKESK. J gave up 2 bases and V 3 bases, and 12 bases lay outside the gene matches. For the CDR3, the DNA is TGTGCCAGCAGCCACCGACGGGCAGGGGGCTTCGCTGGAAACACCATATATTTT. Protein: CASSHRRAGGFAGNTIYF.

The rearrangement links TRBV5-4 to TRBJ2-5; 15 nucleotides match TRBD2. V shed 6 bases and J 2 bases; nucleotides not matched to a gene: 5. The CDR3 runs to 16 residues. Germline V gene lookup returns CDR1 SGHNT and CDR2 YYREEE (reference sequence). CDR3 amino acids: CASTLGLAGGQETQYF. The CDR3 DNA sequence: TGTGCCAGCACCCTGGGACTAGCGGGGGGACAAGAGACCCAGTACTTC.

This chain links TRBV28 with TRBJ1-4, with D tentatively TRBD1 (6 bases). V gave up 5 bases and J gave up 0 bases, with 13 bases separating them. The CDR3 is 16 amino acids. Germline CDR1 MDHEN, CDR2 SYDVKM. The CDR3 region is CASSRTGAATNEKLFF. CDR3 nucleotide sequence: TGTGCCAGCAGTCGCACGGGGGCAGCAACTAATGAAAAACTGTTTTTT.

The chain is built from TRBV9 and TRBJ2-6, with no clear D. This CDR3 contains 14 residues. V lost 2 bases and J lost 3, with 6 bases in between. Per germline, CDR1 SGDLS and CDR2 YYNGEE. CDR3 coding DNA: TGTGCCAGCAGCGTGATGAGTGGGGCCAACGTCCTGACTTTC. It encodes CASSVMSGANVLTF.

This chain links TRBV29-1 with TRBJ2-2; 7 bases align to TRBD1. V was pared by 6 bases and J by 1 base, with 5 bases of the junction left unmatched. Per germline, CDR1 SQVTM and CDR2 ANQGSEA. The CDR3 covers 14 residues. In DNA, the CDR3 is TGCAGCGTGCTCCGGACAGGGAACACCGGGGAGCTGTTTTTT. Protein: CSVLRTGNTGELFF.

For the CDR3, the DNA is TGTGCCAGCAGCCAAGACACCGGTAACACTGAAGCTTTCTTT. This translates into CASSQDTGNTEAFF. The V and J genes are TRBV3-1 (or the pseudogene TRBV3-2) and TRBJ1-1, with D unclear. This CDR3 has 14 residues. The V end was cut by 0 bases, the J end by 2 bases, with 7 bases between. CDR1 is LGHDT, CDR2 YNNKEL, per germline (reference sequence).

The chain couples TRBV28 to TRBJ1-2, with D uncertain. CDR3 length: 15 residues. The germline CDR1 and CDR2 sequences are MDHEN and SYDVKM. V was clipped by 7 bases and J by 3 bases, with 18 bases between them. CDR3 in DNA: TGTGCCAGCACCCCCTTGGCCGAATTATACTATGGCTACACCTTC. Translated, it gives CASTPLAELYYGYTF.

The chain employs TRBV5-1 and TRBJ2-2; possible D gene TRBD2, 6 bases. Germline V gene data show CDR1 as SGHRS and CDR2 as YFSETQ. V lost 6 bases to trimming and J lost 4 bases, with 13 bases between them. CDR3 length: 14 residues. The CDR3 nucleotides read TGCGCCAGCACAGTTCTAGCGAGCACCGGGGAGCTGTTTTTT. Amino acid sequence: CASTVLASTGELFF.